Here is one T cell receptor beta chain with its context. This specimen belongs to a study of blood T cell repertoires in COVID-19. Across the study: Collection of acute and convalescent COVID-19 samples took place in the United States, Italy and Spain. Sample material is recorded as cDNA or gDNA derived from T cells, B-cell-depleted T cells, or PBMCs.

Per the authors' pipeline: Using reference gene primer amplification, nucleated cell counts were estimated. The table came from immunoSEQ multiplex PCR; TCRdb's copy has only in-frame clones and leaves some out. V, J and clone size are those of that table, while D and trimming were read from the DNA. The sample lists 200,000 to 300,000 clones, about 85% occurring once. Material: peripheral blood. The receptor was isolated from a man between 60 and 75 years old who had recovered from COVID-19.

The CDR3 region has the DNA TGCAGTGCTAGTCTTGGTAGGGGTAAGAACTACGAGCAGTACTTC. This gives the protein CSASLGRGKNYEQYF. The chain recombines TRBV20-1 with TRBJ2-7, with TRBD1 as a possible D gene (5 bases). The germline CDR1 and CDR2 sequences are DFQATT and SNEGSKA (reference sequence). The CDR3 is 15 amino acids. Trimming took off 3 bases at V and 3 bases at J, with 18 bases between the two ends.